These T cell receptor beta chains were read from a single sample in a study of breast tumors, draining lymph nodes, adjacent tissues. One entry per CDR3 protein results from TCRdb running MiXCR on the multiplex PCR reads. Among 15,000 to 20,000 distinct CDR3 sequences listed, over 40% were seen once. Sequencing used breast tumor tissue. The receptors were sampled from a female donor with breast cancer. Some clones in this sample may be carry-over from other donors' samples. CDR3s include the opening cysteine and the closing phenylalanine or tryptophan. Each record gives: CDR3 length, J gene, V gene, CDR3 protein.

16 | TRBJ1-4 | TRBV25-1 | CASSPRTGSFDEKLFF
15 | TRBJ1-4 | TRBV15 | CATSRDSRGGEKLFF
15 | TRBJ2-7 | TRBV7-8 | CASSFGASGAYEQYF
14 | TRBJ2-3 | TRBV7-9 | CASSLGGAGDTQYF
17 | TRBJ2-7 | TRBV19 | CASSSGTSGSYPYEQYF
14 | TRBJ2-5 | TRBV5-1 | CASSLVQGQETQYF
13 | TRBJ2-1 | TRBV27 | CVSSRLADNEQFF
14 | TRBJ1-5 | TRBV5-6 | CASSPQGSNQPQHF
11 | TRBJ2-7 | TRBV7-2 | CASSLAHEQYF
14 | TRBJ2-7 | TRBV20-1 | CSARTSGRTREQYF
16 | TRBJ2-7 | TRBV19 | CASKVSGAGDIYEQYF
13 | TRBJ2-1 | TRBV19 | CASSGFGVNEQFF
13 | TRBJ2-7 | TRBV2 | CASSETADNEQYF
13 | TRBJ1-3 | TRBV6-6 | CASSLHTGNTIYF
15 | TRBJ1-2 | TRBV30 | CAWKLIILSGYGYTF
11 | TRBJ2-1 | TRBV20-1 | CSASTLLEQFF
14 | TRBJ2-1 | TRBV9 | CASSVGTSYNEQFF
16 | TRBJ2-2 | TRBV4-3 | CASIWPGQEPTGELFF
15 | TRBJ2-3 | TRBV9 | CASSAAGGGADTQYF
15 | TRBJ2-3 | TRBV7-8 | CASRKGQARTDTQYF
13 | TRBJ2-7 | TRBV20-1 | CSAYDRGSYEQYF
15 | TRBJ1-1 | TRBV4-2 | CASSPSTGSNTEAFF
15 | TRBJ2-3 | TRBV7-3 | CASSSLAGLADTQYF
12 | TRBJ2-3 | TRBV6-1 | CASRPTGDTQYF
16 | TRBJ2-1 | TRBV4-3 | CASSQAGHRGRNEQFF
12 | TRBJ2-7 | TRBV24-1 | CATRAQGNEQYF
15 | TRBJ1-4 | TRBV7-3 | CASSGETGGHEKLFF
13 | TRBJ2-1 | TRBV3-1 | CASGLAGSAEQFF
16 | TRBJ2-1 | TRBV20-1 | CSANRGSGNPANEQFF
14 | TRBJ1-2 | TRBV7-9 | CASSLGQGLDGYTF
15 | TRBJ2-7 | TRBV12-3/TRBV12-4 | CASSFGGRGAYEQYF
12 | TRBJ1-2 | TRBV20-1 | CSAKGQAHGYTF
13 | TRBJ1-5 | TRBV30 | CAWRDRSNQPQHF
14 | TRBJ1-1 | TRBV20-1 | CSASGGGVGTEAFF
13 | TRBJ1-1 | TRBV2 | CASSGRWNTEAFF
13 | TRBJ1-2 | TRBV7-3 | CASSFGPGYGYTF
16 | TRBJ1-4 | TRBV20-1 | CSARVGGGTANEKLFF
15 | TRBJ1-5 | TRBV19 | CATGQGVSSNQPQHF
13 | TRBJ1-2 | TRBV9 | CASSGWGHVGYTF
14 | TRBJ1-4 | TRBV19 | CASSIRQKAEKLFF
14 | TRBJ2-2 | TRBV20-1 | CSAGPGSFPGELFF
16 | TRBJ2-1 | TRBV9 | CASSVRDGPQNNEQFF
13 | TRBJ2-7 | TRBV10-2 | CASSESSAYEQYF
12 | TRBJ2-7 | TRBV7-9 | CASSLWRGEQYF